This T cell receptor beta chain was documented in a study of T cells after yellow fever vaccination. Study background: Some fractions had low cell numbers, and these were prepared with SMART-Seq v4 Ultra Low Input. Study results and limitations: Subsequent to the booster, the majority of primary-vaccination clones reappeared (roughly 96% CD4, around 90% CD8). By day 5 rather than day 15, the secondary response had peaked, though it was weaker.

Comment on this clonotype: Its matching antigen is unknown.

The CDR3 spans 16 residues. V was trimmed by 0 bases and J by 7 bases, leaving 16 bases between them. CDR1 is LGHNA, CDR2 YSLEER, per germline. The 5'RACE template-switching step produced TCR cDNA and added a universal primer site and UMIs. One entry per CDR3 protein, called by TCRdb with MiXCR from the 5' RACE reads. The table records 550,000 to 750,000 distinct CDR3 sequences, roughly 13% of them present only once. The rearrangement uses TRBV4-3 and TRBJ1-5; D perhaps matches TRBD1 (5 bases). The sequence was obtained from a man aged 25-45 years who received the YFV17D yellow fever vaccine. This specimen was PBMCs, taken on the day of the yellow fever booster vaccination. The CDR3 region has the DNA TGCGCCAGCAGCCAAGATCTCAGGGATGTACGGCAGCCCCAGCATTTT. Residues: CASSQDLRDVRQPQHF.